The next 11 T cell receptor beta chains were all read from a single sample in a study of Tregs in tolerant kidney transplant recipients. Mixed chimerism was transient after nonmyeloablative marrow transplants from related graft donors. Clones were read by immunoSEQ multiplex PCR, and TCRdb kept only the in-frame ones, dropping some. The ten most abundant clones cover 39% of a sample with 6,400 or so clones. The starting material was CD8+ T cells from blood (PBMCs), obtained 12 months after the transplant. These receptors were taken from a human patient who received a combined kidney and bone marrow transplant. The T cells may partly be graft donor cells.

In the case of this clone: Coverage ceases 3 residues before the CDR3 finishes, and the germline J gene fills in the end. The chain has TRBV30 and TRBJ2-7, with TRBD2 matching 7 bases. There are 14 residues in the CDR3. After removal of 4 bases from V and 1 base from J, the junction contained 7 bases not matched to a gene. Per the germline V gene, CDR1 is GTSNPN and CDR2 is SVGIG (reference sequence). The CDR3: CAWTIPGLSYEQYF. Incomplete CDR3 DNA: TGTGCCTGGACCATACCGGGACTATCCTACGAG. The full variable domain, rest sourced from reference TRBV30 and TRBJ2-7, is SQTIHQWPATLVQPVGSPLSLECTVEGTSNPNLYWYRQAAGRGLQLLFYSVGIGQISSEVPQNLSASRPQDRQFILSSKKLLLSDSGFYLCAWTIPGLSYEQYFGPGTRLTVT.

CDR3 DNA, as far as it was read: TGTGCCAGCAGCTTGGGGGGGGAGACAGTCTCCTACGAG. Its translation is CASSLGGETVSYE. Given in full, the CDR3 is CASSLGGETVSYEQYF. The J gene is TRBJ2-7, the V gene TRBV5-4; the D gene is possibly TRBD2 (6 bases). The read gets to within 3 residues of the CDR3 end, and the germline J gene fills in the rest. This CDR3 spans 16 amino acids. The V gene lost 0 bases and the J gene lost 0 bases, with 13 bases spanning the gap. Germline V gives CDR1 SGHNT, CDR2 YYREEE (reference sequence).

Concerning this clone itself: Coverage ceases 3 residues before the CDR3 finishes, and the germline J gene fills in the end. This chain connects TRBV29-1 to TRBJ2-1, with 12 bases lining up with TRBD1. CDR3 size: 16 residues. Germline loops: CDR1 SQVTM, CDR2 ANQGSEA. J was trimmed by 8 bases and V by 3 bases; bases with no gene match: 11. CDR3 DNA, as far as it was read: TGCAGCGTTGACGGGGCGGGACAGGGGGCTCGGGATGAG. It is translated as CSVDGAGQGARDE. The whole CDR3 protein is CSVDGAGQGARDEQFF.

On this clone: The read finishes 3 residues shy of the CDR3 end, and the germline J gene is used to complete it. The gene calls are TRBV9 and TRBJ2-1; 16 bases are shared with TRBD2. The V and J ends lost 4 bases and 7 bases, in that order; junction bases with no gene match: 5. The CDR3 runs 16 residues. In germline, CDR1 is SGDLS, CDR2 YYNGEE. The CDR3 bases that were read are TGTGCCAGCAGCCCCGGGGGACTAGCGGGAGGGAATGAG. This encodes CASSPGGLAGGNE. Given in full, the CDR3 is CASSPGGLAGGNEQFF.

For this clone: From the germline J gene comes the end of the CDR3, since the read stops 3 residues before it. V gene TRBV2 combines with J gene TRBJ2-1; 9 nucleotides agree with TRBD2. After removal of 4 bases from V and 0 bases from J, the junction contained 7 bases not matched to a gene. The CDR3 loop spans 17 amino acids. Germline V CDR1 and CDR2: SNHLY, FYNNEI. CDR3 sequence: CASSATLAGSSYNEQFF. The CDR3 DNA, read in part, is TGTGCCAGCAGTGCCACTCTAGCGGGATCCTCCTACAATGAG.

Details on this clone: The CDR3 extends 3 residues past the end of the read, so its final part is completed from the germline J gene. The chain joins TRBV10-3 to TRBJ2-1, with D unclear. Germline values: CDR1 ENHRY, CDR2 SYGVKD. Trimming shortened V by 2 bases and J by 9 bases, and 11 bases separated the two germline ends. This CDR3 comprises 13 residues. CDR3 sequence reads: CAISEPTGFEQFF. Partial CDR3 DNA: TGTGCCATCAGTGAGCCGACTGGATTTGAG.

Worth noting for this clone: The CDR3 end is not reached by the read, which stops 3 residues before it; the germline J gene fills it in. V is TRBV19 and J is TRBJ1-5, with TRBD1 matching over 9 bases. CDR1 is LNHDA, CDR2 SQIVND, per germline (reference sequence). This CDR3 has 15 residues. The trim removed 4 bases at V and 2 bases at J, leaving 3 bases unmatched. The CDR3 DNA, read in part, is TGTGCCAGTAGTACGGGACAGGGAGGCAATCAGCCC. This sequence encodes CASSTGQGGNQP. The CDR3 as a whole reads CASSTGQGGNQPQHF.

About this clone itself: The junction shows a germline mismatch at one end, possibly a read error. Sequencing ends 3 residues short of the CDR3 end; the germline J gene provides the rest. V usage is TRBV4-2 and J usage is TRBJ2-7, with TRBD2 matching 7 bases. The CDR3 loop spans 13 amino acids. Germline CDR1 LGHNA, CDR2 YNFKEQ. The CDR3 reads CASSHGTNYEQYF. Partial CDR3 DNA: TGCGCCAGCAGCCACGGGACTAACTACGAG.

A note on this clone: The observed sequence ends 3 residues before the CDR3 terminus, with the missing tail filled in from the germline J gene. The chain couples TRBV27 to TRBJ2-1; TRBD1 matches at 8 bases. V lost 4 bases, J lost 3 bases, and 8 bases stayed unmatched. The CDR3 runs 16 residues. Germline V gives CDR1 MNHEY, CDR2 SMNVEV (reference sequence). CDR3 region: CASSSPGQDLYNEQFF. The part of the CDR3 DNA that was read is TGTGCCAGCAGTTCACCGGGACAGGATCTCTACAATGAG.

Details on this clone: Read coverage stops 3 residues before the CDR3 terminus; the germline J gene supplies the remainder. The rearrangement joins TRBV20-1 to TRBJ2-1, with TRBD2 identical over 11 bases. The germline V gene encodes CDR1 DFQATT and CDR2 SNEGSKA (reference sequence). The CDR3 covers 12 residues. The V and J ends lost 8 bases and 9 bases, in that order; junction bases with no gene match: 6. The sequenced part of the CDR3 DNA is TGCAGTACCACTGGGACTAGCGGTGAG. It encodes CSTTGTSGE. The CDR3 reads in full as CSTTGTSGEQFF.

Details on this clone: With the read ending 3 residues before the CDR3 end, the germline J gene is used to fill in that end. The chain combines TRBV4-1 with TRBJ2-7; tentative D call: TRBD1 (6 bases). The germline V gene has CDR1 MGHRA and CDR2 YSYEKL. V shed 0 bases and J shed 3 bases, with 12 bases lying between them. The CDR3 loop spans 15 amino acids. The part of the CDR3 DNA that was read is TGCGCCAGCAGCCAAGATCCAGGGGAGTACTACGAG. Its protein is CASSQDPGEYYE. The complete CDR3 protein is CASSQDPGEYYEQYF.